This entry features one T cell receptor (beta chain) sequence. The junction does not match germline at one end; this may be a read error. The sample originates from a study of blood T cells in healthy people across ages. A sample-barcoded 5' primer and a J-beta primer mix were used in a second PCR of roughly 6 to 11 cycles. TCRdb re-analysed the 5' RACE reads in MiXCR, keeping a single row per CDR3 protein. Of about 780,000 distinct CDR3 sequences listed, about 45% are singletons. This CDR3 is 15 amino acids long. CDR1 is SGHTA, CDR2 FQGNSA, per germline. The receptor was isolated from an elderly man in good health. V gene TRBV7-2 combines with J gene TRBJ1-2; 7 nucleotides agree with TRBD1. Sequenced material: blood. CDR3 region: CAGSPGQVSSYGYTF. For the CDR3, the DNA is TGTGCCGGCAGCCCAGGACAGGTCTCTTCCTATGGCTACACCTTC.